This T cell receptor (beta chain) was retrieved from a study of blood T cell repertoires in COVID-19. On the study more broadly: Donors in the United States, Italy and Spain gave samples during acute or convalescent COVID-19.

Assay used: immunoSEQ multiplex PCR; TCRdb lists only in-frame clones, some missing. The sample records 150,000 to 200,000 clones, about 82% being singletons. The sequenced sample was peripheral blood. The source is a woman aged 30 to 39 with acute or convalescent COVID-19.

This CDR3 reads CASSLHGQVTDTQYF. Here the CDR3 DNA reads TGTGCCAGCAGCCTCCATGGACAGGTCACAGATACGCAGTATTTT. The chain links TRBV7-9 to TRBJ2-3; 7 bases match TRBD1. The CDR3 runs 15 residues. Trimming cost V 5 bases and J 2 bases; bases outside gene matches: 7. Germline V gene lookup returns CDR1 SEHNR and CDR2 FQNEAQ (reference sequence).